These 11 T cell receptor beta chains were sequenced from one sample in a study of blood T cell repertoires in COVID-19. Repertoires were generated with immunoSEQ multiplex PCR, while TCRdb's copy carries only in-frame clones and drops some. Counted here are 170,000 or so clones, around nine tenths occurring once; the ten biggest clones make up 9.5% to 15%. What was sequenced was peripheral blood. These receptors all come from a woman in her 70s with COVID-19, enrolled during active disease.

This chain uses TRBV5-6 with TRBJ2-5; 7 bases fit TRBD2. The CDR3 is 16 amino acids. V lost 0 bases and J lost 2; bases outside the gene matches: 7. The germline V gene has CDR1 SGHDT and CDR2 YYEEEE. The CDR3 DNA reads TGTGCCAGCAGCTTGGGCCCTGCGGGAGTACAAGAGACCCAGTACTTC. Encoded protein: CASSLGPAGVQETQYF.

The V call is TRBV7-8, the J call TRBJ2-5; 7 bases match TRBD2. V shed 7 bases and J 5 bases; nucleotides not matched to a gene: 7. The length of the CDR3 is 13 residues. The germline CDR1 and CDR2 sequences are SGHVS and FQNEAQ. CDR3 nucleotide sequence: TGTGCCAGCACCCGGAGGGAGGGTGAGACCCAGTACTTC. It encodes CASTRREGETQYF.

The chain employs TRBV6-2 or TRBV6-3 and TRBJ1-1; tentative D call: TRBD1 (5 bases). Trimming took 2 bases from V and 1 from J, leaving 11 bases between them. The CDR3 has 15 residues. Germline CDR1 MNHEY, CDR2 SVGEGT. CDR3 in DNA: TGTGCCAGCAGTTACATAACAGGAAAGAACACTGAAGCTTTCTTT. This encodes CASSYITGKNTEAFF.

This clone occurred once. CDR3 sequence (DNA): TGTGCCAGCAGCGTAGGGACTTATGAAAAACTGTTTTTT. It translates to CASSVGTYEKLFF. The V gene is TRBV9, the J gene TRBJ1-4; D is undetermined. The germline V and J ends were trimmed by 0 bases and 6 bases, with 6 bases remaining between them. Germline V gene sequence: CDR1 SGDLS, CDR2 YYNGEE. This CDR3 is built from 13 residues.

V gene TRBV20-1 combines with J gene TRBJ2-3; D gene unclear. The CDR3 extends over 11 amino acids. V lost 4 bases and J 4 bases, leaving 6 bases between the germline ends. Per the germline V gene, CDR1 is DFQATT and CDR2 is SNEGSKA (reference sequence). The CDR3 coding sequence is TGCAGTGCTAAGCTGGCAGATACGCAGTATTTT. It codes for CSAKLADTQYF.

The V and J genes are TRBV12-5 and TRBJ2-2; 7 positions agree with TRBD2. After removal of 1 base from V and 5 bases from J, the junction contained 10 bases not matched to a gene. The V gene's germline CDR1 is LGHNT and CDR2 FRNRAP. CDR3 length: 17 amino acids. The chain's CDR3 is CASGLGLGGLMTGELFF. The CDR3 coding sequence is TGTGCTAGTGGTTTGGGGCTTGGGGGACTAATGACCGGGGAGCTGTTTTTT.

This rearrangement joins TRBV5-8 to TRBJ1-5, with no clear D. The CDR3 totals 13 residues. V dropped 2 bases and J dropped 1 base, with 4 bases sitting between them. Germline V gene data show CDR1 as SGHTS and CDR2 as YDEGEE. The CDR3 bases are TGTGCCAGCAGCTTCTTAAGCAATCAGCCCCAGCATTTT. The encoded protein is CASSFLSNQPQHF.

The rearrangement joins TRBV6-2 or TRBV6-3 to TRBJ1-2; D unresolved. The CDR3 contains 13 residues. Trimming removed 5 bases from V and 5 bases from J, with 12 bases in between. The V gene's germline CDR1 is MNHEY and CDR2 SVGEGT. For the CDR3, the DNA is TGTGCCAGCAGTCCCTTGTCTCGGTATGGCTACACCTTC. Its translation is CASSPLSRYGYTF.

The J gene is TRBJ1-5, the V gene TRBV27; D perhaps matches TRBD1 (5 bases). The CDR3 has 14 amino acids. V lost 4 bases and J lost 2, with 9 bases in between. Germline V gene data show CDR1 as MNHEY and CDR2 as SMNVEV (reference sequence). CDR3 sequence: CASSWQGGNQPQHF. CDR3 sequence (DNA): TGTGCCAGCAGTTGGCAGGGCGGCAATCAGCCCCAGCATTTT.

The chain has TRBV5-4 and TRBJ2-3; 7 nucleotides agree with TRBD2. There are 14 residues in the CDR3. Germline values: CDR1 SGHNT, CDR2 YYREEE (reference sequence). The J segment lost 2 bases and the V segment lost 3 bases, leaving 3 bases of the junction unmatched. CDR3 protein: CASSSSGSTDTQYF. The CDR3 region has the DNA TGTGCCAGCAGCTCTAGCGGATCCACAGATACGCAGTATTTT.

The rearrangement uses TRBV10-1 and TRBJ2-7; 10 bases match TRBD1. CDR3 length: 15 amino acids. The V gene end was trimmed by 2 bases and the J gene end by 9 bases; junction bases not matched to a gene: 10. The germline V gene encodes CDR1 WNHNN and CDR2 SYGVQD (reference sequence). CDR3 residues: CASSELDRGLLVQYF. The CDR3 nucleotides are TGCGCCAGCAGTGAGCTCGACAGGGGGCTGTTAGTGCAGTACTTC.